This T cell receptor (beta chain) is drawn from a study of blood T cell repertoires in COVID-19. The assay was immunoSEQ multiplex PCR, and TCRdb's table has in-frame clones only and misses some. The sample yields about 200,000 clones, roughly nine tenths seen once. The participants were between 18 and 89 years old and came from some 25 US areas. The CDR3 has 16 residues. V was pared by 3 bases and J by 3 bases, with 10 bases of the junction left unmatched. In germline, CDR1 is MNHEY, CDR2 SMNVEV (reference sequence). The TCR originated in a woman aged 40 to 55 with acute COVID-19. The chain recombines TRBV27 with TRBJ2-7; 8 nucleotides agree with TRBD1. Input material: PBMCs or T cells enriched from blood (not recorded which). CDR3 in amino acids: CASSLGGRTGIYEQYF. DNA of the CDR3: TGTGCCAGCAGTTTGGGGGGTAGGACAGGGATCTACGAGCAGTACTTC.